The 25 T cell receptor beta chains below were found in one sample sequenced in a study of graft-versus-host responses after intestinal transplantation. Clones were sequenced by immunoSEQ multiplex PCR, and TCRdb holds only the in-frame ones, with some missing. The sample yields tens of thousands of clones, 80% to 95% seen once. Their antigens are not known. Sequences were derived from unstimulated CD4+ T cells sorted from spleen or lymph node cells, sampled before intestinal transplant. These receptors were collected from a human donor who received an intestinal transplant.

This chain links TRBV15 with TRBJ1-1; D ambiguous. The ends were cut back, 7 bases at V and 0 bases at J, with 15 bases in the middle. CDR3 size: 15 residues. The V gene's germline CDR1 is LNHNV and CDR2 YYDKDF (reference sequence). DNA of the CDR3: TGTGCCACCACCCGTTCGGTCCCCATGAACACTGAAGCTTTCTTT. Protein product: CATTRSVPMNTEAFF.

This chain connects TRBV30 to TRBJ1-5; 10 bases align to TRBD1. Germline CDR1 GTSNPN, CDR2 SVGIG (reference sequence). The trim removed 4 bases at V and 4 bases at J, leaving 4 bases unmatched. The CDR3 has 14 residues. The CDR3 nucleotides read TGTGCCTGGACGGACAGGGGGAGGAATCAGCCCCAGCATTTT. Its protein product is CAWTDRGRNQPQHF.

The chain couples TRBV7-2 to TRBJ2-7; a possible D gene is TRBD1 (5 bases). The CDR3 has 16 amino acids. Germline assignment: CDR1 SGHTA and CDR2 FQGNSA. The V end lost 5 bases, the J end lost 3 bases, and 20 bases lay between the germline ends. The CDR3 loop reads CASSALADSRFYEQYF. The DNA of the CDR3 is TGTGCCAGCAGCGCCCTCGCCGACAGCCGATTCTACGAGCAGTACTTC.

The chain has TRBV18 and TRBJ1-1, with D hard to call. V lost 3 bases and J lost 1, with 6 bases in between. CDR3 length: 13 residues. CDR1 is KGHSH and CDR2 is LQKENI in the germline V gene. The CDR3 DNA is TGTGCCAGCTCACCCGTACAGAACACTGAAGCTTTCTTT. Encoded protein: CASSPVQNTEAFF.

The CDR3 here is CASSRYGGNEQFF. The CDR3 region has the DNA TGTGCCAGCTCACGGTATGGGGGGAATGAGCAGTTCTTC. This chain joins TRBV18 and TRBJ2-1; TRBD2 is a possible D gene (6 bases). Trimming removed 4 bases from V and 7 bases from J, with 11 bases in between. The CDR3 is made up of 13 amino acids. The germline CDR1 and CDR2 sequences are KGHSH and LQKENI.

The chain uses TRBV28 and TRBJ1-2, with a weak D call TRBD1 (6 bases). CDR3 size: 13 residues. Trimming removed 3 bases from V and 7 bases from J, with 12 bases in between. Germline lookup yields CDR1 MDHEN and CDR2 SYDVKM. The CDR3 coding sequence is TGTGCCAGCAGTTTTGTTGGGGGCAGTGGCTACACCTTC. Its translation: CASSFVGGSGYTF.

The chain is built from TRBV18 and TRBJ1-6, with 7 bases identical to TRBD1. CDR3 length equals 15 residues. The J segment lost 10 bases and the V segment lost 2 bases, leaving 8 bases of the junction unmatched. Germline V gene lookup returns CDR1 KGHSH and CDR2 LQKENI. The CDR3 here is CASSPKTGTRSPLHF. CDR3 nucleotides: TGTGCCAGCTCACCAAAGACAGGGACAAGATCACCCCTCCACTTT. Complete variable domain (other parts from reference TRBV18 and TRBJ1-6): NAGVMQNPRHLVRRRGQEARLRCSPMKGHSHVYWYRQLPEEGLKFMVYLQKENIIDESGMPKERFSAEFPKEGPSILRIQQVVRGDSAAYFCASSPKTGTRSPLHFGNGTRLTVT.

V usage is TRBV6-5 and J usage is TRBJ1-4; 8 bases are shared with TRBD1. Germline V gives CDR1 MNHEY, CDR2 SVGAGI. The CDR3 length is 15 residues. V lost 6 bases to trimming and J lost 8 bases; unmatched junction nucleotides: 11. CDR3 residues: CASSLSNRGREKLFF. DNA for the CDR3: TGTGCCAGCAGCTTATCAAACAGGGGGAGGGAAAAACTGTTTTTT.

The gene calls are TRBV5-1 and TRBJ2-5; no clear D. This CDR3 comprises 15 residues. Trimming cost V 0 bases and J 5 bases, with 14 bases left between them. Germline V lookup: CDR1 SGHRS, CDR2 YFSETQ. CDR3 DNA: TGCGCCAGCAGCTTGGAGGTGACCAGGTCGGAGACCCAGTACTTC. Encoded protein: CASSLEVTRSETQYF.

The V gene is TRBV2, the J gene TRBJ2-5; D may be TRBD1 (6 bases). Per the germline V gene, CDR1 is SNHLY and CDR2 is FYNNEI. Trimming shortened V by 6 bases and J by 1 base, and 15 bases separated the two germline ends. This CDR3 comprises 15 residues. CDR3 loop: CASRAGAAFQETQYF. The CDR3 nucleotides read TGTGCCAGCAGGGCAGGGGCGGCCTTCCAAGAGACCCAGTACTTC.

The V gene is TRBV10-3, the J gene TRBJ1-1; tentatively, D is TRBD1 (6 bases). The CDR3 is 13 amino acids. Germline CDR1 ENHRY, CDR2 SYGVKD. Trimming shortened V by 5 bases and J by 2 bases, and 9 bases separated the two germline ends. This CDR3 is CAISSQGNTEAFF. The CDR3 DNA sequence: TGTGCCATCAGTTCACAGGGTAACACTGAAGCTTTCTTT.

This clone came up once. The V gene is TRBV7-3, the J gene TRBJ1-3; unclear D gene. The CDR3 contains 15 residues. Trimming took 0 bases from V and 0 from J, leaving 6 bases between them. CDR1 is SGHTA, CDR2 FQGTGA, per germline. This CDR3 reads CASSLTGSSGNTIYF. Here the CDR3 DNA reads TGTGCCAGCAGCTTAACAGGTTCCTCTGGAAACACCATATATTTT. The full variable domain, in which reference TRBV7-3 and TRBJ1-3 provide the parts outside the CDR3, is GAGVSQTPSNKVTEKGKYVELRCDPISGHTALYWYRQSLGQGPEFLIYFQGTGAADDSGLPNDRFFAVRPEGSVSTLKIQRTERGDSAVYLCASSLTGSSGNTIYFGEGSWLTVV.

The gene calls are TRBV6-1 and TRBJ2-7, with unresolved D. The germline CDR1 and CDR2 sequences are MNHNS and SASEGT. The V end lost 2 bases, the J end lost 3 bases, and 14 bases lay between the germline ends. The CDR3 sequence is 15 residues long. This CDR3 reads CASSEIRIGHYEQYF. The CDR3 coding sequence is TGTGCCAGCAGTGAAATTCGGATTGGTCACTACGAGCAGTACTTC.

The chain joins TRBV6-5 to TRBJ1-5; perhaps TRBD1 as D (5 bases). This CDR3 is built from 13 residues. Trimming took 2 bases from V and 9 from J, leaving 11 bases between them. CDR1 is MNHEY, CDR2 SVGAGI, per germline. In DNA, the CDR3 is TGTGCCAGCAGTTACCGAGGGGTAGGGCCCCAGCATTTT. This encodes CASSYRGVGPQHF.

The chain links TRBV10-1 to TRBJ2-6, with unresolved D. V was pared by 0 bases and J by 2 bases, with 8 bases between. The CDR3 contains 16 residues. Germline V gene lookup returns CDR1 WNHNN and CDR2 SYGVQD (reference sequence). CDR3 sequence reads: CASSESTQAGANVLTF. For the CDR3, the DNA is TGCGCCAGCAGTGAGTCGACCCAGGCTGGGGCCAACGTCCTGACTTTC.

This chain connects TRBV7-9 to TRBJ1-1; no firm D call. The CDR3 length is 13 residues. Trimming took off 2 bases at V and 1 base at J, with 5 bases between the two ends. CDR1 is SEHNR and CDR2 is FQNEAQ in the germline V gene (reference sequence). CDR3 nucleotides: TGTGCCAGCAGCTTACAGGAGAACACTGAAGCTTTCTTT. Its protein product is CASSLQENTEAFF.

A note on this clone: The same CDR3 is also encoded by other DNA sequences in this sample. The chain links TRBV19 to TRBJ1-5; TRBD1 is a possible D gene (6 bases). V dropped 5 bases and J dropped 3 bases, with 11 bases sitting between them. Germline V gives CDR1 LNHDA, CDR2 SQIVND (reference sequence). This CDR3 is 14 amino acids long. The CDR3 protein is CASSSDRINQPQHF. The CDR3 bases are TGTGCCAGTAGTTCCGACAGGATCAATCAGCCCCAGCATTTT. Combining the CDR3 with reference TRBV19 and TRBJ1-5 gives the whole variable domain DGGITQSPKYLFRKEGQNVTLSCEQNLNHDAMYWYRQDPGQGLRLIYYSQIVNDFQKGDIAEGYSVSREKKESFPLTVTSAQKNPTAFYLCASSSDRINQPQHFGDGTRLSIL.

This clone has just one count. This rearrangement joins TRBV4-1 to TRBJ2-5; 8 bases map to TRBD2. Germline V gene lookup returns CDR1 MGHRA and CDR2 YSYEKL. Trimming removed 1 base from V and 4 bases from J; junction bases left unmatched: 11. The CDR3 covers 17 residues. The CDR3, as DNA: TGCGCCAGCAGCCAAGTGGGAGCGGGAGTCAGGTTAGAGACCCAGTACTTC. This translates into CASSQVGAGVRLETQYF.

The V gene is TRBV7-2, the J gene TRBJ2-2; 10 nucleotides line up with TRBD2. The CDR3 is made up of 18 amino acids. The V gene's germline CDR1 is SGHTA and CDR2 FQGNSA. J lost 1 base, V lost 0 bases, and 5 bases had no gene match. The CDR3 loop reads CASSLAPTSGVNTGELFF. Here the CDR3 DNA reads TGTGCCAGCAGCTTAGCGCCTACTAGCGGGGTGAACACCGGGGAGCTGTTTTTT. The complete variable domain, with remaining parts taken from reference TRBV7-2 and TRBJ2-2, reads GAGVSQSPSNKVTEKGKDVELRCDPISGHTALYWYRQSLGQGLEFLIYFQGNSAPDKSGLPSDRFSAERTGGSVSTLTIQRTQQEDSAVYLCASSLAPTSGVNTGELFFGEGSRLTVL.

The rearrangement links TRBV27 to TRBJ1-2, with no clear D. Looked up from germline, CDR1 is MNHEY and CDR2 is SMNVEV (reference sequence). Trimming took 6 bases from V and 2 from J, leaving 16 bases between them. The CDR3 is 15 residues long. CDR3 loop: CASRMDGTLNYGYTF. The CDR3 bases are TGTGCCAGCAGGATGGACGGAACGTTGAACTATGGCTACACCTTC.

This chain joins TRBV11-1 and TRBJ1-1; 8 nucleotides agree with TRBD1. Per germline, CDR1 SGHAT and CDR2 FQDESV (reference sequence). Trimming cost V 1 base and J 13 bases; bases outside gene matches: 5. This CDR3 is built from 12 residues. The CDR3 loop is CASSLGAGGVFF. The CDR3 bases are TGTGCCAGCAGCTTAGGAGCAGGGGGCGTTTTCTTT.

The rearrangement uses TRBV9 and TRBJ2-2, with TRBD1 as a possible D gene (6 bases). CDR3 length: 16 amino acids. Germline-derived CDR1 and CDR2 are SGDLS and YYNGEE. Trimming removed 3 bases from V and 0 bases from J, with 12 bases in between. For the CDR3, the DNA is TGTGCCAGCAGCGCCGGTGGGACACCGAACACCGGGGAGCTGTTTTTT. Translated, it gives CASSAGGTPNTGELFF.

This chain links TRBV6-5 with TRBJ2-4; D is perhaps TRBD1 or TRBD2 (5 bases each). Trimming took 2 bases from V and 11 from J, leaving 13 bases between them. Germline V lookup: CDR1 MNHEY, CDR2 SVGAGI. The CDR3 contains 13 residues. CDR3 DNA: TGTGCCAGCAGTTACCCAGGCTCGGGACTTCAGTACTTC. It encodes CASSYPGSGLQYF.

V is TRBV7-9 and J is TRBJ1-4; no reliable D call. Germline CDR1 is SEHNR and CDR2 is FQNEAQ (reference sequence). There are 13 residues in the CDR3. The V gene lost 2 bases and the J gene lost 5 bases, with 6 bases spanning the gap. CDR3 region: CASSLRGNEKLFF. For the CDR3, the DNA is TGTGCCAGCAGCTTACGGGGAAATGAAAAACTGTTTTTT.

The chain employs TRBV5-1 and TRBJ2-3, with 14 bases aligning to TRBD2. Germline CDR1 and CDR2: SGHRS and YFSETQ. There are 19 residues in the CDR3. With V trimmed by 4 bases and J by 5 bases, 15 bases remained unmatched. CDR3 nucleotide sequence: TGCGCCAGCAGCATACAATCACGACTAGCGGGAGGGCCGAGAGATACGCAGTATTTT. Translated, it gives CASSIQSRLAGGPRDTQYF.